These 32 T cell receptor beta chains were all obtained from the same sample, sequenced in a study of blood T cell repertoires in COVID-19. This table comes from immunoSEQ multiplex PCR, and its TCRdb copy is limited to in-frame clones, with some not included. The sample has a few hundred thousand clones, approximately 88% seen once. Sequencing used PBMCs or T cells enriched from blood (not recorded which). The receptors stem from a man between 18 and 35 years old with acute COVID-19.

The chain carries TRBV11-1 and TRBJ2-7; 8 nucleotides line up with TRBD1. Trimming cost V 4 bases and J 4 bases; bases outside gene matches: 9. The CDR3 totals 15 residues. Germline CDR1 reads SGHAT; CDR2 reads FQDESV (reference sequence). The CDR3 DNA reads as TGTGCCAGCAGCTCAGGACAGGGTCAAGTTTACGAGCAGTACTTC. Translating it yields CASSSGQGQVYEQYF.

This chain uses TRBV7-9 with TRBJ2-1; possible D gene TRBD2, 6 bases. V dropped 10 bases and J dropped 1 base, with 17 bases sitting between them. This CDR3 contains 15 residues. Germline assignment: CDR1 SEHNR and CDR2 FQNEAQ (reference sequence). CDR3 loop: CATAGGIGSYNEQFF. The CDR3 region has the DNA TGTGCCACCGCCGGCGGGATAGGATCCTACAATGAGCAGTTCTTC.

This chain connects TRBV19 to TRBJ2-1; 8 nucleotides line up with TRBD2. CDR3 length: 15 amino acids. V dropped 4 bases and J dropped 5; count of bases not matched to a gene: 7. Germline V lookup: CDR1 LNHDA, CDR2 SQIVND (reference sequence). CDR3 in DNA: TGTGCCAGTAGTACGAAGCCGGGACTAGACAATGAGCAGTTCTTC. Encoded protein: CASSTKPGLDNEQFF.

This chain links TRBV7-2 with TRBJ1-5; TRBD1 aligns across 9 bases. The CDR3 sequence is 13 residues long. V shed 3 bases and J 6 bases; nucleotides not matched to a gene: 0. The germline CDR1 and CDR2 sequences are SGHTA and FQGNSA. The CDR3 region has the DNA TGTGCCAGCAGCTTGACAGGGGGTCAGCCCCAGCATTTT. It specifies CASSLTGGQPQHF.

V usage is TRBV4-1 and J usage is TRBJ2-7; perhaps TRBD1 as D (6 bases). Trimming cost V 1 base and J 6 bases, with 7 bases left between them. Looked up from germline, CDR1 is MGHRA and CDR2 is YSYEKL. This CDR3 comprises 12 residues. In nucleotides, the CDR3 is TGCGCCAGCAGCCAAGTCAGGGGCGAGCAGTACTTC. This encodes CASSQVRGEQYF.

This rearrangement joins TRBV3-1 (or the pseudogene TRBV3-2) to TRBJ2-7, with D possibly TRBD2 on 6 matching bases. Germline V gene lookup returns CDR1 LGHDT and CDR2 YNNKEL (reference sequence). V was pared by 0 bases and J by 4 bases, with 13 bases between. The CDR3 has 15 amino acids. The CDR3 DNA reads as TGTGCCAGCAGCCAAGAGATGGGGGGTCGGTACGAGCAGTACTTC. It is translated as CASSQEMGGRYEQYF.

The V call is TRBV19, the J call TRBJ1-3; D is unclear. Looked up from germline, CDR1 is LNHDA and CDR2 is SQIVND (reference sequence). V dropped 2 bases and J dropped 0 bases, with 5 bases sitting between them. The CDR3 spans 14 residues. This CDR3 is CASSIQDSGNTIYF. The CDR3 nucleotides read TGTGCCAGTAGTATACAGGACTCTGGAAACACCATATATTTT.

The chain couples TRBV5-4 to TRBJ2-1, with 9 bases that match TRBD2. J was trimmed by 4 bases and V by 4 bases; bases with no gene match: 6. The CDR3 runs 15 residues. CDR1 is SGHNT and CDR2 is YYREEE in the germline V gene (reference sequence). CDR3 protein: CASSHSGSGYNEQFF. DNA of the CDR3: TGTGCCAGCAGCCATAGCGGGAGCGGATACAATGAGCAGTTCTTC.

CDR3 in amino acids: CATWGGQGGQETQYF. The CDR3, as DNA: TGTGCCACCTGGGGGGGGCAGGGAGGACAAGAGACCCAGTACTTC. The J gene is TRBJ2-5, the V gene TRBV25-1; possible D gene TRBD2, 7 bases. V was clipped by 10 bases and J by 2 bases, with 20 bases between them. From germline, CDR1 is MGHDK and CDR2 SYGVNS. The length of the CDR3 is 15 residues. Using reference TRBV25-1 and TRBJ2-5 for the parts outside the CDR3, the full variable domain is EADIYQTPRYLVIGTGKKITLECSQTMGHDKMYWYQQDPGMELHLIHYSYGVNSTEKGDLSSESTVSRIRTEHFPLTLESARPSHTSQYLCATWGGQGGQETQYFGPGTRLLVL.

The V and J genes are TRBV3-1 (or the pseudogene TRBV3-2) and TRBJ2-3, with a tentative D call TRBD2 (6 bases). CDR1 and CDR2 from the germline V gene are LGHDT and YNNKEL (reference sequence). Trimming removed 4 bases at V and 0 bases at J, with 20 bases between. This CDR3 region has 18 residues. The CDR3 DNA reads as TGTGCCAGCAGCCCTAGGCGGCGGGATTATTCTAGCACAGATACGCAGTATTTT. Amino acid sequence: CASSPRRRDYSSTDTQYF.

The chain recombines TRBV4-1 with TRBJ2-5; 8 bases are shared with TRBD2. The CDR3 sequence is 18 residues long. Germline V gene data show CDR1 as MGHRA and CDR2 as YSYEKL. Unmatched junction bases numbered 12, after V lost 0 bases and J lost 3 bases. The CDR3 nucleotides are TGCGCCAGCAGCCAAGAGTCCAGCGGGAGCCCCGGGGAAGAGACCCAGTACTTC. It yields the protein CASSQESSGSPGEETQYF.

This chain joins TRBV19 and TRBJ2-3; TRBD2 aligns across 8 bases. The junction had 11 bases not matched to a gene; V was cut back by 6 bases and J by 6 bases. There are 15 residues in the CDR3. In germline, CDR1 is LNHDA, CDR2 SQIVND (reference sequence). CDR3 loop: CASRLIAGSMDTQYF. The CDR3 DNA follows: TGTGCCAGTAGGCTGATAGCGGGATCGATGGATACGCAGTATTTT.

This clone was picked up one time. The chain links TRBV5-1 to TRBJ2-1; TRBD1 is a possible D gene (6 bases). The CDR3 sequence is 13 residues long. CDR1 SGHRS and CDR2 YFSETQ come from the germline V gene. Trimming left V 2 bases short and J 4 bases short, with 7 bases between. CDR3 DNA: TGCGCCAGCAGCTTAGGGGGTTACAATGAGCAGTTCTTC. It yields the protein CASSLGGYNEQFF.

J is TRBJ2-1 and V is TRBV4-1; 12 bases align to TRBD2. CDR3 size: 16 residues. The trim removed 0 bases at V and 7 bases at J, leaving 4 bases unmatched. CDR1 and CDR2 (germline): MGHRA, YSYEKL. The CDR3 loop is CASSQDPSGRGNEQFF. The CDR3 nucleotides are TGCGCCAGCAGCCAAGATCCTAGCGGGAGGGGGAATGAGCAGTTCTTC.

V gene TRBV5-1 combines with J gene TRBJ2-5, with 7 positions matching TRBD1. With V trimmed by 0 bases and J by 4 bases, 3 bases remained unmatched. Germline CDR1 reads SGHRS; CDR2 reads YFSETQ. This CDR3 has 14 residues. The CDR3 coding sequence is TGCGCCAGCAGCTTGGAGGGGGCCCGAGAGACCCAGTACTTC. This encodes CASSLEGARETQYF.

The chain carries TRBV25-1 and TRBJ2-4; 12 bases are shared with TRBD2. The CDR3 is 17 amino acids. The germline gives CDR1 MGHDK, CDR2 SYGVNS. With V trimmed by 2 bases and J by 11 bases, 13 bases remained unmatched. CDR3 protein: CASSEGQSSGRGYLQYF. The CDR3 region has the DNA TGTGCCAGCAGTGAAGGGCAGTCTAGCGGGAGGGGATATCTTCAGTACTTC. The whole variable domain, remainder taken from reference TRBV25-1 and TRBJ2-4, is EADIYQTPRYLVIGTGKKITLECSQTMGHDKMYWYQQDPGMELHLIHYSYGVNSTEKGDLSSESTVSRIRTEHFPLTLESARPSHTSQYLCASSEGQSSGRGYLQYFGAGTRLSVL.

The chain joins TRBV2 to TRBJ1-2, with D hard to call. CDR3 size: 14 residues. Germline CDR1 reads SNHLY; CDR2 reads FYNNEI. Between the trimmed V and J ends, which lost 1 base and 8 bases, there was a span of 14 bases. Here the CDR3 DNA reads TGTGCCAGCAGTGAAGTGGTGGGTGACGGGGGCTACACCTTC. Protein product: CASSEVVGDGGYTF.

The CDR3 sequence is CAWSRGAGNQPQHF. Here the CDR3 DNA reads TGTGCCTGGAGTCGGGGGGCTGGGAATCAGCCCCAGCATTTT. V and J are TRBV30 and TRBJ1-5; tentatively, D is TRBD1 (6 bases). Germline V gene sequence: CDR1 GTSNPN, CDR2 SVGIG (reference sequence). This CDR3 contains 14 residues. The V and J ends lost 2 bases and 4 bases respectively, with 12 bases between them.

This chain uses TRBV5-1 with TRBJ1-1, with D possibly matching TRBD1 (5 bases). With 0 bases removed from V and 1 base from J, the gap between germline ends came to 7 bases. The CDR3 consists of 14 residues. The V gene's germline CDR1 is SGHRS and CDR2 YFSETQ. The CDR3 DNA follows: TGCGCCAGCAGCTTGGTCCAGGGGAACACTGAAGCTTTCTTT. Translated: CASSLVQGNTEAFF. The variable domain in full, with the rest retrieved from reference TRBV5-1 and TRBJ1-1, is KAGVTQTPRYLIKTRGQQVTLSCSPISGHRSVSWYQQTPGQGLQFLFEYFSETQRNKGNFPGRFSGRQFSNSRSEMNVSTLELGDSALYLCASSLVQGNTEAFFGQGTRLTVV.

This clone showed up just once. The chain combines TRBV6-2 or TRBV6-3 with TRBJ2-7; no firm D call. This CDR3 comprises 12 residues. The V end lost 2 bases, the J end lost 2 bases, and 4 bases lay between the germline ends. CDR1 and CDR2 (germline): MNHEY, SVGEGT. CDR3 region: CASSYRPYEQYF. The CDR3 DNA is TGTGCCAGCAGTTACCGTCCCTACGAGCAGTACTTC.

The V gene is TRBV6-2 or TRBV6-3, the J gene TRBJ1-2, with 9 bases fitting TRBD1. CDR1 is MNHEY, CDR2 SVGEGT, per germline. The V segment lost 1 base and the J segment 4 bases; nucleotides outside the gene matches: 13. The CDR3 is made up of 18 amino acids. In nucleotides, the CDR3 is TGTGCCAGCAGTTACTTCATTTCAACAGGGGGCGAAGGCTATGGCTACACCTTC. Protein product: CASSYFISTGGEGYGYTF.

This clone appeared a single time. The V gene is TRBV7-2, the J gene TRBJ2-1; no reliable D call. The V gene lost 5 bases and the J gene lost 6 bases, with 11 bases spanning the gap. CDR1 and CDR2 from the germline V gene are SGHTA and FQGNSA. CDR3 length: 13 amino acids. The CDR3 DNA follows: TGTGCCAGCAGCCCGAGTAGCACCAATGAGCAGTTCTTC. Translating gives CASSPSSTNEQFF.

The chain couples TRBV18 to TRBJ1-4, with a weak D call TRBD1 (6 bases). V was pared by 6 bases and J by 3 bases, with 17 bases between. The CDR3 has 16 amino acids. Per germline, CDR1 KGHSH and CDR2 LQKENI. CDR3 sequence: CASSRVGGPANEKLFF. Written as DNA, the CDR3 is TGTGCCAGCTCTCGAGTTGGGGGCCCGGCTAATGAAAAACTGTTTTTT. Based on the CDR3 plus reference TRBV18 and TRBJ1-4, the full variable domain is NAGVMQNPRHLVRRRGQEARLRCSPMKGHSHVYWYRQLPEEGLKFMVYLQKENIIDESGMPKERFSAEFPKEGPSILRIQQVVRGDSAAYFCASSRVGGPANEKLFFGSGTQLSVL.

This chain links TRBV5-1 with TRBJ2-5; 7 bases agree with TRBD1. Germline V CDR1 and CDR2: SGHRS, YFSETQ. With 2 bases clipped from V and 0 bases from J, the junction kept 4 bases outside the gene matches. This CDR3 region has 15 residues. The CDR3 is CASSLTGAYQETQYF. The DNA of the CDR3 is TGCGCCAGCAGCTTAACAGGGGCCTACCAAGAGACCCAGTACTTC.

The chain carries TRBV12-5 and TRBJ2-3; 8 positions agree with TRBD2. The ends lost 6 bases at V and 3 bases at J; junction bases unmatched: 5. This CDR3 is built from 14 residues. The germline gives CDR1 LGHNT, CDR2 FRNRAP. CDR3 DNA: TGTGCTAGTGGCCCAGCGGGAGTGACAGATACGCAGTATTTT. This sequence encodes CASGPAGVTDTQYF.

The chain has TRBV27 and TRBJ2-1; 15 bases align to TRBD2. Per the germline V gene, CDR1 is MNHEY and CDR2 is SMNVEV (reference sequence). V trimming: 1 base; J trimming: 9 bases; junction bases outside the gene matches: 10. The CDR3 length is 18 residues. The CDR3 bases are TGTGCCAGCAGTTTATTGACCGGACTAGCGGGAGGGCCTGGTGAGCAGTTCTTC. It is translated as CASSLLTGLAGGPGEQFF.

The chain recombines TRBV9 with TRBJ1-3; D call uncertain. The V gene lost 0 bases and the J gene lost 4 bases, with 11 bases spanning the gap. Germline CDR1 is SGDLS and CDR2 is YYNGEE. This CDR3 has 15 residues. CDR3 in DNA: TGTGCCAGCAGCGTAGAAGTGAGCGCCGGAAACACCATATATTTT. As protein: CASSVEVSAGNTIYF.

The chain uses TRBV18 and TRBJ1-3; D is unclear. V shed 3 bases and J shed 6 bases, with 12 bases lying between them. This CDR3 is built from 14 residues. Germline V gene lookup returns CDR1 KGHSH and CDR2 LQKENI. The CDR3 DNA reads TGTGCCAGCTCACCTTTTGGGGAGGCAAACACCATATATTTT. Protein product: CASSPFGEANTIYF.

The chain joins TRBV6-5 to TRBJ1-4; D is possibly TRBD1 (5 bases). V was shortened by 4 bases and J by 5 bases, with 8 bases between the two germline ends. Germline V gene sequence: CDR1 MNHEY, CDR2 SVGAGI. This CDR3 is 13 amino acids long. CDR3 sequence reads: CASSLGGNEKLFF. As DNA, the CDR3 is TGTGCCAGCAGTTTGGGGGGGAATGAAAAACTGTTTTTT.

The V gene is TRBV15, the J gene TRBJ1-5, with TRBD1 identical over 7 bases. CDR1 and CDR2 (germline): LNHNV, YYDKDF (reference sequence). The CDR3 covers 14 residues. Trimming took 5 bases from V and 7 from J; bases not matched to a gene: 8. CDR3 nucleotides: TGTGCCACCAGCGGAGGGGGCGCGGGGCAGCCCCAGCATTTT. Amino acids: CATSGGGAGQPQHF.

This chain connects TRBV30 to TRBJ1-6; D not resolved. The CDR3 is made up of 14 amino acids. Germline V gene lookup returns CDR1 GTSNPN and CDR2 SVGIG (reference sequence). With 1 base removed from V and 8 bases from J, the gap between germline ends came to 12 bases. The CDR3 spells CAWSGGDFDSPLHF. The CDR3 DNA reads as TGTGCCTGGAGTGGAGGCGATTTCGATTCACCCCTCCACTTT. Filled out from reference TRBV30 and TRBJ1-6, the complete variable domain reads SQTIHQWPATLVQPVGSPLSLECTVEGTSNPNLYWYRQAAGRGLQLLFYSVGIGQISSEVPQNLSASRPQDRQFILSSKKLLLSDSGFYLCAWSGGDFDSPLHFGNGTRLTVT.

The chain has TRBV27 and TRBJ2-1; TRBD1 might be the D (5 bases). Per the germline V gene, CDR1 is MNHEY and CDR2 is SMNVEV (reference sequence). V was shortened by 6 bases and J by 0 bases, with 9 bases between the two germline ends. This CDR3 region has 14 residues. CDR3 sequence (DNA): TGTGCCAGCAGGGGGCAAAGCTCCTACAATGAGCAGTTCTTC. Its protein product is CASRGQSSYNEQFF.